Within the sample, the clone carrying this T cell receptor beta chain is large (0.1 to 1%). Antigen specificity is unknown. Germline CDR1 is LGHNA and CDR2 is YSLEER. The V and J ends lost 1 base and 4 bases respectively, with 17 bases between them. The CDR3 spans 18 residues. The record originates from a study of tumor-infiltrating lymphocytes in localized non-small cell lung cancer. In the study overall: Resected tumor was paired with non-adjacent uninvolved lung from the same patient.

Study conclusions and caveats: No link was found between tumor T-cell fraction and recurrence-free survival. Compared with uninvolved lung, tumors showed higher T cell infiltration by TCRbeta sequencing. Each assay used a separate piece of the same tissue.

Produced via immunoSEQ multiplex PCR; TCRdb's table is partial and in-frame only. The sample shows 11,000 or so clones, over 80% of them seen only once. The chain joins TRBV4-3 to TRBJ2-6; D may be TRBD1 (6 bases). The sequenced material came from lung tumor tissue. The origin of this receptor is a human donor with non-small cell lung cancer. CDR3 residues: CASSQAVGAGVGANVLTF. The DNA of the CDR3 is TGCGCCAGCAGCCAAGCTGTGGGGGCAGGGGTCGGGGCCAACGTCCTGACTTTC.